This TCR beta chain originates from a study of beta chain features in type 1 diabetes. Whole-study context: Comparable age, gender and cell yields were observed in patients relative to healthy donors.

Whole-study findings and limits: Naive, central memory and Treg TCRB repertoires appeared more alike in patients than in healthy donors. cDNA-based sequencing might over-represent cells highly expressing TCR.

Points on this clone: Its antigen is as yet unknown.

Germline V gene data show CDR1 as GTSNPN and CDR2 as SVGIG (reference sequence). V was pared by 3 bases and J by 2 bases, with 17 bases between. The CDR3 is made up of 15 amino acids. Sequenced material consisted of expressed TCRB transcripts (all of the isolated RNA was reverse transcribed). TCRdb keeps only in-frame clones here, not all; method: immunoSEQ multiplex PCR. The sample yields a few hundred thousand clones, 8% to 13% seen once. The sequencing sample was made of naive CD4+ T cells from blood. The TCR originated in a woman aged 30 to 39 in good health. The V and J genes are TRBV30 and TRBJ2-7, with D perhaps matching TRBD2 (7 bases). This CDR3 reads CAWSPRGGWAYEQYF. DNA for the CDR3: TGTGCCTGGAGCCCAAGGGGGGGTTGGGCCTACGAGCAGTACTTC.